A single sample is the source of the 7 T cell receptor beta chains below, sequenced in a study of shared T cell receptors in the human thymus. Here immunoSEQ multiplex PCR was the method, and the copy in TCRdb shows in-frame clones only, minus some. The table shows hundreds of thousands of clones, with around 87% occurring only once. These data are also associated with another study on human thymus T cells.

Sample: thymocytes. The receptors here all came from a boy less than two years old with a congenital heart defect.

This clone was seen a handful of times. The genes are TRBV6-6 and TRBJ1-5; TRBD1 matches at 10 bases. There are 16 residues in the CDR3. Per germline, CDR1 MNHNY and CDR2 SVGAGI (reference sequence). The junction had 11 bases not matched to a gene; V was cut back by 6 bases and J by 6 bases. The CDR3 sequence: CASSPRGDRGVQPQHF. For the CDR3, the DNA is TGTGCCAGCAGCCCACGGGGGGACAGGGGTGTTCAGCCCCAGCATTTT.

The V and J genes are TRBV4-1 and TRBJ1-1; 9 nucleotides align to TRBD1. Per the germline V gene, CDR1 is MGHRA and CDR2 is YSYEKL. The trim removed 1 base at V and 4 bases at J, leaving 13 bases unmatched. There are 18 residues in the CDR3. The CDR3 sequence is CASSQAYTGGWGSTEAFF. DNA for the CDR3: TGCGCCAGCAGCCAAGCTTATACAGGGGGCTGGGGTTCCACTGAAGCTTTCTTT.

Here the CDR3 DNA reads TGTGCCAGCAGCCAATACTCAACCCCCTGGGCTGACACTGAAGCTTTCTTT. It translates to CASSQYSTPWADTEAFF. This chain links TRBV9 with TRBJ1-1; D not certain. The CDR3 runs to 17 residues. The V gene's germline CDR1 is SGDLS and CDR2 YYNGEE. Trimming cost V 4 bases and J 3 bases, with 22 bases left between them.

The CDR3 loop is CASSSPNPDRGGNTEAFF. Written as DNA, the CDR3 is TGTGCCAGCAGCTCGCCCAACCCGGACAGGGGAGGGAACACTGAAGCTTTCTTT. The chain has TRBV7-9 and TRBJ1-1; TRBD1 aligns across 9 bases. J was trimmed by 1 base and V by 4 bases; bases with no gene match: 13. CDR1 is SEHNR and CDR2 is FQNEAQ in the germline V gene (reference sequence). The CDR3 covers 18 residues.

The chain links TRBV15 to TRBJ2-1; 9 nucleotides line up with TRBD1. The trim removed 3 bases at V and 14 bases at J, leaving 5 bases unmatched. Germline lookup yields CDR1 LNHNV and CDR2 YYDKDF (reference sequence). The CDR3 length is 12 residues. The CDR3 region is CATSRKGQGKFF. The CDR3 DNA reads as TGTGCCACCAGCAGGAAAGGACAGGGGAAGTTCTTC.

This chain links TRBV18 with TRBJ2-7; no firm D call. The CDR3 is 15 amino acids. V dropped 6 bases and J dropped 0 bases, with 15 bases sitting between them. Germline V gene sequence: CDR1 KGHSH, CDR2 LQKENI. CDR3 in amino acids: CASSAFGGYSYEQYF. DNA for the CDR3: TGTGCCAGCTCCGCGTTCGGCGGCTACTCCTACGAGCAGTACTTC. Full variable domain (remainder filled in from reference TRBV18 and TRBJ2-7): NAGVMQNPRHLVRRRGQEARLRCSPMKGHSHVYWYRQLPEEGLKFMVYLQKENIIDESGMPKERFSAEFPKEGPSILRIQQVVRGDSAAYFCASSAFGGYSYEQYFGPGTRLTVT.

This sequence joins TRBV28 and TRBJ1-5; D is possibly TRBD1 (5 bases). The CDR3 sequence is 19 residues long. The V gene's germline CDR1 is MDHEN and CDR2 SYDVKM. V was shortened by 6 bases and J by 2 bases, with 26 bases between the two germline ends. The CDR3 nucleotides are TGTGCCAGCAGCGAGTTTCGGGGGACTTATCGGGGGGGCAATCAGCCCCAGCATTTT. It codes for CASSEFRGTYRGGNQPQHF.